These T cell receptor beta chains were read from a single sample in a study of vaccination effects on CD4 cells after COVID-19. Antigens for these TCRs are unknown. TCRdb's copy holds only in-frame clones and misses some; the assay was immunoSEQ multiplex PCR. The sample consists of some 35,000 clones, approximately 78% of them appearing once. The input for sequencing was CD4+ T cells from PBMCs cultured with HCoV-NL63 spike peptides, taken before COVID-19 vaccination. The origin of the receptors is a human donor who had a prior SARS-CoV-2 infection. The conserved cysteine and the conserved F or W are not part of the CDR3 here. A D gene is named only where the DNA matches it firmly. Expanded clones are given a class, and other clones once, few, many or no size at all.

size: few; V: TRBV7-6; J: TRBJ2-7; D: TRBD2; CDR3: ASSSSPGLAREQY
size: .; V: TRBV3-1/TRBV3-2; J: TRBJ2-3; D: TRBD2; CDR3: ASSQLLAGEDTQY
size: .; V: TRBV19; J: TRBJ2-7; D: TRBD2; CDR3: ASSISGGRYEQY
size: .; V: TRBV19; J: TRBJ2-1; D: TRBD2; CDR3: ASSTLTSGGPGEQF
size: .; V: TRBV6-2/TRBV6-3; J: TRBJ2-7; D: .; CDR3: ASSKSGYSYEQY
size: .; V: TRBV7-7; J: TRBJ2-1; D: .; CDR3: ASSFLGAYNEQF
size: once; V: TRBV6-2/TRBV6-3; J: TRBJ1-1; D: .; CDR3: ASSYTRGFGEAF
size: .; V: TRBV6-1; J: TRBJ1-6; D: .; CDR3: ASSEGWRYSPLH
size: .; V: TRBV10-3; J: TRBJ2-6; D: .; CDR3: AIRGSPGANVLT
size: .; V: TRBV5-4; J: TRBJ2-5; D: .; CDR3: ASSLVPGGQETQY
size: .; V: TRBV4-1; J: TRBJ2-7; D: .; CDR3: ASSQDFTGFAYEQY
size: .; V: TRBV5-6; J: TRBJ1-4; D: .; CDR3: ASSLIVANEKLF
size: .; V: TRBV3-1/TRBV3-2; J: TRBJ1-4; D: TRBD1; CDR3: ASSQDPLGTATNEKLF
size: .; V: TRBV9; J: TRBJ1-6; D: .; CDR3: ASSPARNSPLH
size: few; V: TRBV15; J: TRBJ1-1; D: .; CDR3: ATSRDREGLAF
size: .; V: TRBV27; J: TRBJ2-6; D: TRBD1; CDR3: ASSKRDRGGSGANVLT
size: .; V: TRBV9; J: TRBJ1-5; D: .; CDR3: ASSVEGGPISPQH
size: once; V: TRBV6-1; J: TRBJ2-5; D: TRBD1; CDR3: ASKLTGAQETQY
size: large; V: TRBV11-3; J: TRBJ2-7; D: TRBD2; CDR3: ASSSGLAREQY
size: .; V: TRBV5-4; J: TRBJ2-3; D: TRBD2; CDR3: ASSETSGGTTPSTDTQY
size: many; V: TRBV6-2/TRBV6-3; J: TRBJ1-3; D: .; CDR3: ASSNTRLGNTIY
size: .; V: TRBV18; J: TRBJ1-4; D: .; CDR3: ASSPNNGEKLF